The 25 T cell receptor beta chains listed next were all sequenced from one sample in a study of cytomegalovirus exposure and HLA in healthy donors. Use of 60 Vbeta and 13 Jbeta primers characterized the PCR. TCRdb keeps only in-frame clones here, not all; method: immunoSEQ multiplex PCR. In the table there are some 270,000 clones, over 90% of which are singletons. Sequences were obtained from PBMCs. Receptors originate from a girl aged 2-10 years in good health and CMV-seronegative.

The rearrangement links TRBV2 to TRBJ2-7; 7 positions agree with TRBD2. The CDR3 runs 15 residues. V was clipped by 4 bases and J by 2 bases; unmatched bases: 8. CDR1 is SNHLY, CDR2 FYNNEI, per germline. The DNA of the CDR3 is TGTGCCAGCAGTGGTATGGCTAGCGGTCCCTACGAGCAGTACTTC. As protein: CASSGMASGPYEQYF.

A single count supports this clone. V usage is TRBV7-8 and J usage is TRBJ2-1, with TRBD1 as a possible D gene (6 bases). Trimming shortened V by 5 bases and J by 7 bases, and 18 bases separated the two germline ends. CDR3 length equals 15 residues. Germline V gene lookup returns CDR1 SGHVS and CDR2 FQNEAQ. CDR3 residues: CASSGGKTGYNEQFF. The CDR3 DNA reads TGTGCCAGCAGCGGGGGCAAAACGGGTTATAATGAGCAGTTCTTC.

The chain employs TRBV7-6 and TRBJ2-5, with 7 bases identical to TRBD1. Near its end, the DNA agrees better with TRBJ2-7, so the J call may be wrong. This CDR3 spans 14 amino acids. Germline CDR1 reads SGHVS; CDR2 reads FNYEAQ. The CDR3 bases are TGTGCCAGCAGCTTAGGGGGACAGAGCTACGAGCAGTACTTC. Translated, it gives CASSLGGQSYEQYF.

This rearrangement joins TRBV10-3 to TRBJ1-6, with 7 bases fitting TRBD1. Germline lookup yields CDR1 ENHRY and CDR2 SYGVKD. V was pared by 8 bases and J by 9 bases, with 10 bases of the junction left unmatched. The CDR3 contains 14 residues. This CDR3 is CAIGWDSGGSPLHF. The CDR3 nucleotides read TGTGCCATCGGCTGGGACAGTGGCGGTTCACCCCTCCACTTT.

The chain employs TRBV6-1 and TRBJ1-2; D call uncertain. Trimming stripped 9 bases from V and 2 bases from J, with 16 bases between. The CDR3 consists of 14 residues. Germline V gene data show CDR1 as MNHNS and CDR2 as SASEGT. The DNA for the CDR3 is TGTGCCAGTCATGGGAGGGCCTTGAACTATGGCTACACCTTC. Protein: CASHGRALNYGYTF.

Regarding this clone: One end of the junction fails to match germline, which may point to a read error. The chain has TRBV7-9 and TRBJ2-1; TRBD1 agrees at 8 bases. CDR3 length equals 15 residues. CDR1 and CDR2 (germline): SEHNR, FQNEAQ (reference sequence). The CDR3 here is CSSSLRVDRAAEQFF. Written as DNA, the CDR3 is TGTTCCAGCAGCTTAAGGGTGGACAGGGCCGCTGAGCAGTTCTTC. Combining the CDR3 with reference TRBV7-9 and TRBJ2-1 gives the whole variable domain DTGVSQNPRHKITKRGQNVTFRCDPISEHNRLYWYRQTLGQGPEFLTYFQNEAQLEKSRLLSDRFSAERPKGSFSTLEIQRTEQGDSAMYLCSSSLRVDRAAEQFFGPGTRLTVL.

The chain employs TRBV28 and TRBJ1-5, with D possibly being TRBD1 (6 bases). V gave up 6 bases and J gave up 3 bases, with 12 bases separating them. Germline loops: CDR1 MDHEN, CDR2 SYDVKM. CDR3 length: 14 amino acids. CDR3 loop: CASRSGQNNQPQHF. The CDR3 DNA reads as TGTGCCAGCAGGTCTGGACAGAACAATCAGCCCCAGCATTTT.

J is TRBJ2-1 and V is TRBV18; TRBD2 agrees at 11 bases. V lost 3 bases and J lost 4; bases outside the gene matches: 8. The CDR3 runs to 17 residues. CDR1 is KGHSH, CDR2 LQKENI, per germline. DNA of the CDR3: TGTGCCAGCTCACCGTCCTCGGGACTAGCGGCTTACAATGAGCAGTTCTTC. It codes for CASSPSSGLAAYNEQFF.

The CDR3 reads CASSTRVWTANTEAFF. In DNA form, the CDR3 reads TGTGCCAGCAGTACCAGGGTTTGGACAGCGAACACTGAAGCTTTCTTT. This chain joins TRBV7-2 and TRBJ1-1, with D perhaps matching TRBD1 (6 bases). Germline assignment: CDR1 SGHTA and CDR2 FQGNSA. Trimming stripped 6 bases from V and 1 base from J, with 18 bases between. This CDR3 spans 16 amino acids.

This chain's CDR3 is CAIRQGASSSYNEQFF. CDR3 sequence (DNA): TGTGCCATCAGACAGGGGGCGTCTAGCTCCTACAATGAGCAGTTCTTC. The chain is built from TRBV10-3 and TRBJ2-1, with TRBD1 matching over 9 bases. Germline lookup yields CDR1 ENHRY and CDR2 SYGVKD. The CDR3 sequence is 16 residues long. Trimming removed 6 bases from V and 0 bases from J; junction bases left unmatched: 6.

A remark on this clone: In the same sample, other DNA sequences code for this CDR3. The V gene is TRBV27, the J gene TRBJ1-5; 7 bases align to TRBD1. The CDR3 extends over 15 amino acids. Germline-derived CDR1 and CDR2 are MNHEY and SMNVEV (reference sequence). V lost 6 bases and J lost 4; bases outside the gene matches: 9. CDR3 nucleotides: TGTGCCAGCAGACCGGGGACAGCCGGAAATCAGCCCCAGCATTTT. It is translated as CASRPGTAGNQPQHF.

This clone was found a few times. The chain has TRBV7-9 and TRBJ2-1, with TRBD2 matching 9 bases. This CDR3 is built from 15 residues. With 3 bases clipped from V and 2 bases from J, the junction kept 2 bases outside the gene matches. Germline CDR1 and CDR2: SEHNR and FQNEAQ (reference sequence). This CDR3 is CASSLLAGTYNEQFF. CDR3 DNA sequence: TGTGCCAGCAGCTTGCTAGCGGGAACCTACAATGAGCAGTTCTTC.

This chain links TRBV11-2 with TRBJ2-1; 9 bases are shared with TRBD2. J lost 3 bases, V lost 8 bases, and 8 bases had no gene match. This CDR3 is 15 amino acids long. From germline, CDR1 is SGHAT and CDR2 FQNNGV. The CDR3 region is CASRLASGDYNEQFF. In DNA form, the CDR3 reads TGTGCCAGCCGGCTCGCTAGCGGGGACTACAATGAGCAGTTCTTC.

This clone has only one observation. The CDR3 sequence is CAISESSGGAGGQFF. The CDR3, as DNA: TGTGCCATCAGTGAGTCTAGCGGGGGGGCCGGTGGGCAGTTCTTC. The chain employs TRBV10-3 and TRBJ2-1; 11 bases agree with TRBD2. CDR1 and CDR2 from the germline V gene are ENHRY and SYGVKD. The CDR3 totals 15 residues. V shed 0 bases, J shed 12 bases, and the junction held 7 bases outside the gene matches.

The V gene is TRBV29-1, the J gene TRBJ2-2, with 10 bases that match TRBD1. V was pared by 3 bases and J by 8 bases, with 6 bases of the junction left unmatched. Germline lookup yields CDR1 SQVTM and CDR2 ANQGSEA. This CDR3 is built from 14 residues. The CDR3 is CSVDTDRGPGELFF. CDR3 in DNA: TGCAGCGTTGACACCGACAGGGGGCCGGGGGAGCTGTTTTTT.

This clone appeared once. V usage is TRBV6-1 and J usage is TRBJ1-5; D is uncertain. The germline V gene encodes CDR1 MNHNS and CDR2 SASEGT. The CDR3 is 16 amino acids. V dropped 3 bases and J dropped 2 bases, with 14 bases sitting between them. In DNA form, the CDR3 reads TGTGCCAGCAGTGACCTTCCTCGGCGGGGCAATCAGCCCCAGCATTTT. It yields the protein CASSDLPRRGNQPQHF.

The rearrangement joins TRBV7-2 to TRBJ2-3, with D maybe TRBD2 (5 bases). Germline CDR1 is SGHTA and CDR2 is FQGNSA. The V and J ends lost 1 base and 0 bases respectively, with 11 bases between them. This CDR3 spans 16 amino acids. As DNA, the CDR3 is TGTGCCAGCAGCTTAGGGGAGCTTGCTAGCACAGATACGCAGTATTTT. This sequence encodes CASSLGELASTDTQYF.

This chain uses TRBV6-5 with TRBJ1-6; TRBD1 might be the D (5 bases). The CDR3 is made up of 15 amino acids. Germline V lookup: CDR1 MNHEY, CDR2 SVGAGI. The V end lost 0 bases, the J end lost 4 bases, and 7 bases lay between the germline ends. CDR3 sequence (DNA): TGTGCCAGCAGTTACTCGGGGGGTTATAATTCACCCCTCCACTTT. Amino acid sequence: CASSYSGGYNSPLHF.

V gene TRBV27 combines with J gene TRBJ2-1; a possible D gene is TRBD2 (5 bases). Germline V gene sequence: CDR1 MNHEY, CDR2 SMNVEV (reference sequence). The CDR3 has 14 amino acids. Deletions cut 7 bases from V and 2 bases from J, with 12 bases between. The DNA of the CDR3 is TGTGCCAGCAACTCGGGAACTGCCTACAATGAGCAGTTCTTC. Translating gives CASNSGTAYNEQFF.

The chain is built from TRBV6-5 and TRBJ1-1, with 8 bases identical to TRBD1. This CDR3 has 15 amino acids. V trimming: 2 bases; J trimming: 5 bases; junction bases outside the gene matches: 7. The germline V gene has CDR1 MNHEY and CDR2 SVGAGI. CDR3 bases: TGTGCCAGCAGTTACACACAGGGGGTTGGGACTGAAGCTTTCTTT. Translating gives CASSYTQGVGTEAFF.

The gene calls are TRBV5-1 and TRBJ2-7; TRBD2 aligns across 7 bases. Germline V lookup: CDR1 SGHRS, CDR2 YFSETQ. The CDR3 totals 14 residues. The junction had 7 bases not matched to a gene; V was cut back by 4 bases and J by 3 bases. CDR3: CASSPAGKLYEQYF. The CDR3, as DNA: TGCGCCAGCAGCCCAGCGGGGAAGCTCTACGAGCAGTACTTC.

This clone appeared once. The CDR3 spells CASRENSSGYTF. The CDR3 coding sequence is TGTGCCAGCAGGGAGAATTCAAGTGGCTACACCTTC. The rearrangement uses TRBV2 and TRBJ1-2; D gene ambiguous. The CDR3 runs to 12 residues. V dropped 6 bases and J dropped 7 bases, with 12 bases sitting between them. The germline CDR1 and CDR2 sequences are SNHLY and FYNNEI.

This chain links TRBV14 with TRBJ2-4; TRBD1 might be the D (6 bases). Germline CDR1 reads SGHDN; CDR2 reads FVKESK. The CDR3 extends over 15 amino acids. Trimming stripped 1 base from V and 7 bases from J, with 14 bases between. DNA for the CDR3: TGTGCCAGCAGCCAAGGCCAGGGGCCGAGGAACATTCAGTACTTC. Encoded protein: CASSQGQGPRNIQYF. The entire variable domain, with the rest obtained from reference TRBV14 and TRBJ2-4, is as follows: EAGVTQFPSHSVIEKGQTVTLRCDPISGHDNLYWYRRVMGKEIKFLLHFVKESKQDESGMPNNRFLAERTGGTYSTLKVQPAELEDSGVYFCASSQGQGPRNIQYFGAGTRLSVL.

The genes are TRBV5-4 and TRBJ2-1; 11 positions agree with TRBD2. This CDR3 comprises 19 residues. J gave up 8 bases and V 2 bases, and 18 bases lay outside the gene matches. From germline, CDR1 is SGHNT and CDR2 YYREEE (reference sequence). As DNA, the CDR3 is TGTGCCAGCAGCTTTGGGGGGGCACTAGCGGGAGACAGTGGAGATGAGCAGTTCTTC. Protein product: CASSFGGALAGDSGDEQFF.

The chain links TRBV13 to TRBJ2-5, with 9 bases lining up with TRBD2. V lost 5 bases, J lost 4 bases, and 11 bases stayed unmatched. Germline V lookup: CDR1 PRHDT, CDR2 FYEKMQ (reference sequence). The CDR3 runs 16 residues. The CDR3: CASSASLAGDRETQYF. DNA of the CDR3: TGTGCCAGCAGCGCTAGCTTAGCGGGAGACCGAGAGACCCAGTACTTC.